The entry that follows covers one TCR beta chain sequence. The repertoire was sequenced with immunoSEQ multiplex PCR; TCRdb's copy has only in-frame clones and lacks some. The sample yields approximately 80,000 clones, about nine tenths seen once. This record belongs to a study of T cell responses to AZD1222 COVID-19 vaccine. Study-wide background: Second-dose recipients at about 4 or about 12 weeks were treated as one pooled group.

Germline V gene lookup returns CDR1 MDHEN and CDR2 SYDVKM. The V end was cut by 3 bases, the J end by 0 bases, with 12 bases between. This CDR3 is 16 amino acids long. The gene calls are TRBV28 and TRBJ1-5; no clear D gene. This TCR came from an adult in good health. The sample was peripheral blood, taken on day 0 of AZD1222 vaccination. CDR3 loop: CASSFQEGYSNQPQHF. The CDR3 region has the DNA TGTGCCAGCAGTTTTCAGGAGGGATATAGCAATCAGCCCCAGCATTTT.